A selection of T cell receptor beta chains follows, all from one sample in a study of post-analysis software for immune sequencing data. From the PCR reads, TCRdb called clonotypes with MiXCR, one entry per CDR3 protein. The sample includes roughly 200,000 distinct CDR3 sequences, approximately 30% of them seen just once. Sequenced: blood. These receptor sequences come from a girl aged 2-17 years with multiple sclerosis. The CDR3 runs from the conserved cysteine through the conserved F or W. A D gene is named only where the DNA matches it firmly. Some rows mark clone size as missing; the rest say once, few, many or name a class of expanded clone.

v_call: TRBV15; j_call: TRBJ2-2; clone_size: NA; d_call: NA; cdr3_aa: CATSRDLGAGELFF; cdr3_nt: TGTGCCACCAGCAGAGATCTGGGGGCCGGGGAGCTGTTTTTT
v_call: TRBV12-3/TRBV12-4; j_call: TRBJ1-5; clone_size: NA; d_call: NA; cdr3_aa: CASSGYGTPSNQPQHF; cdr3_nt: TGTGCCAGCAGTGGCTACGGGACACCTAGCAATCAGCCCCAGCATTTT
v_call: TRBV27; j_call: TRBJ2-1; clone_size: few; d_call: TRBD1; cdr3_aa: CASSFEDRVANEQFF; cdr3_nt: TGTGCCAGCAGTTTTGAGGACAGGGTAGCGAATGAGCAGTTCTTC
v_call: TRBV5-1; j_call: TRBJ2-5; clone_size: few; d_call: NA; cdr3_aa: CASSPPGVPETQYF; cdr3_nt: TGCGCCAGCAGCCCACCCGGGGTCCCAGAGACCCAGTACTTC
v_call: TRBV5-6; j_call: TRBJ2-3; clone_size: many; d_call: TRBD2; cdr3_aa: CASSLWGSGGGSDTQYF; cdr3_nt: TGTGCCAGCAGCTTGTGGGGTAGCGGGGGAGGGTCAGATACGCAGTATTTT
v_call: TRBV20-1; j_call: TRBJ2-7; clone_size: many; d_call: TRBD2; cdr3_aa: CSARVAGGGNEQYF; cdr3_nt: TGCAGTGCTAGAGTGGCGGGAGGGGGCAACGAGCAGTACTTC
v_call: TRBV5-1; j_call: TRBJ2-7; clone_size: NA; d_call: TRBD2; cdr3_aa: CASSSGLAPYEQYF; cdr3_nt: TGCGCCAGCAGCTCGGGACTAGCCCCCTACGAGCAGTACTTC
v_call: TRBV20-1; j_call: TRBJ2-1; clone_size: many; d_call: NA; cdr3_aa: CSARGAGLIYNEQFF; cdr3_nt: TGCAGTGCTAGAGGAGCGGGCCTAATATACAATGAGCAGTTCTTC
v_call: TRBV12-3/TRBV12-4; j_call: TRBJ2-4; clone_size: many; d_call: NA; cdr3_aa: CASSLGYLAKNIQYF; cdr3_nt: TGTGCCAGCAGTTTGGGGTATTTAGCCAAAAACATTCAGTACTTC
v_call: TRBV20-1; j_call: TRBJ2-1; clone_size: NA; d_call: TRBD2; cdr3_aa: CSARTSYTYNEQFF; cdr3_nt: TGCAGTGCCCGGACTAGTTACACCTACAATGAGCAGTTCTTC
v_call: TRBV12-3/TRBV12-4; j_call: TRBJ1-6; clone_size: few; d_call: NA; cdr3_aa: CASSATQNGLHF; cdr3_nt: TGTGCCAGCAGCGCGACACAAAACGGCCTCCACTTT
v_call: TRBV18; j_call: TRBJ2-1; clone_size: few; d_call: TRBD1; cdr3_aa: CASSRPGQGYNEQFF; cdr3_nt: TGTGCCAGCTCACGACCGGGACAGGGGTACAATGAGCAGTTCTTC
v_call: TRBV6-5; j_call: TRBJ1-2; clone_size: NA; d_call: NA; cdr3_aa: CASSYRPLGGYTF; cdr3_nt: TGTGCCAGCAGTTACAGGCCTCTCGGTGGCTACACCTTC
v_call: TRBV7-9; j_call: TRBJ2-7; clone_size: many; d_call: NA; cdr3_aa: CASSPRPGMSYEQYF; cdr3_nt: TGTGCCAGCAGCCCTCGCCCAGGCATGTCCTACGAGCAGTACTTC
v_call: TRBV20-1; j_call: TRBJ2-1; clone_size: many; d_call: NA; cdr3_aa: CSARAGRYEQFF; cdr3_nt: TGCAGTGCCCGAGCCGGTAGATATGAGCAGTTCTTC
v_call: TRBV28; j_call: TRBJ2-3; clone_size: many; d_call: NA; cdr3_aa: CASSNPTDTQYF; cdr3_nt: TGTGCCAGCTCGAATCCCACAGATACGCAGTATTTT
v_call: TRBV28; j_call: TRBJ2-1; clone_size: NA; d_call: TRBD2; cdr3_aa: CVSSLSAGVVNEQFF; cdr3_nt: TGTGTCAGCAGTTTATCAGCGGGAGTAGTCAATGAGCAGTTCTTC
v_call: TRBV6-1; j_call: TRBJ2-1; clone_size: many; d_call: NA; cdr3_aa: CASYERDLRLINEQFF; cdr3_nt: TGTGCCAGCTATGAAAGGGACCTCCGCCTAATCAATGAGCAGTTCTTC
v_call: TRBV29-1; j_call: TRBJ2-3; clone_size: many; d_call: NA; cdr3_aa: CSVGEGTDTQYF; cdr3_nt: TGCAGCGTTGGAGAGGGCACAGATACGCAGTATTTT
v_call: TRBV6-5; j_call: TRBJ2-1; clone_size: NA; d_call: NA; cdr3_aa: CASKQGNSYNEQFF; cdr3_nt: TGTGCCAGCAAACAGGGTAACTCCTACAATGAGCAGTTCTTC
v_call: TRBV18; j_call: TRBJ1-2; clone_size: many; d_call: NA; cdr3_aa: CASSPSQYNYGYTF; cdr3_nt: TGTGCCAGCTCACCGTCTCAGTACAACTATGGCTACACCTTC
v_call: TRBV18; j_call: TRBJ1-1; clone_size: few; d_call: NA; cdr3_aa: CASSPSSNTEAFF; cdr3_nt: TGTGCCAGCTCACCGTCAAGCAACACTGAAGCTTTCTTT
v_call: TRBV28; j_call: TRBJ1-2; clone_size: few; d_call: NA; cdr3_aa: CASSLSGDGYTF; cdr3_nt: TGTGCCAGCAGTTTATCCGGGGACGGCTACACCTTC
v_call: TRBV7-8; j_call: TRBJ2-5; clone_size: many; d_call: NA; cdr3_aa: CASSTRTAQETQYF; cdr3_nt: TGTGCCAGCAGCACAAGGACAGCTCAAGAGACCCAGTACTTC
v_call: TRBV7-3; j_call: TRBJ1-1; clone_size: many; d_call: NA; cdr3_aa: CASSSGAGGNTEAFF; cdr3_nt: TGTGCCAGCAGCTCAGGGGCAGGCGGGAACACTGAAGCTTTCTTT
v_call: TRBV2; j_call: TRBJ2-3; clone_size: NA; d_call: NA; cdr3_aa: CASSARAGKADTQYF; cdr3_nt: TGTGCCAGCAGTGCCAGGGCGGGAAAGGCAGATACGCAGTATTTT
v_call: TRBV12-3/TRBV12-4; j_call: TRBJ1-5; clone_size: NA; d_call: NA; cdr3_aa: CASSPAGDDQPPHF; cdr3_nt: TGTGCCAGCAGTCCAGCAGGGGACGATCAGCCCCCGCATTTT
v_call: TRBV5-1; j_call: TRBJ1-2; clone_size: few; d_call: NA; cdr3_aa: CASRKSAYNYGYTF; cdr3_nt: TGCGCCAGCAGGAAGTCGGCTTATAACTATGGCTACACCTTC
v_call: TRBV6-4; j_call: TRBJ2-6; clone_size: few; d_call: NA; cdr3_aa: CASSDNSGANVLTF; cdr3_nt: TGTGCCAGCAGTGACAACTCTGGGGCCAACGTCCTGACTTTC
v_call: TRBV7-9; j_call: TRBJ2-7; clone_size: NA; d_call: NA; cdr3_aa: CASRGDGGLSSYEQYF; cdr3_nt: TGTGCCAGCAGGGGGGACGGGGGACTTAGCTCCTACGAGCAGTACTTC
v_call: TRBV15; j_call: TRBJ1-6; clone_size: many; d_call: NA; cdr3_aa: CATSRDWGRGSPLHF; cdr3_nt: TGTGCCACCAGCAGAGATTGGGGTAGGGGTTCACCCCTCCACTTT
v_call: TRBV28; j_call: TRBJ2-5; clone_size: many; d_call: TRBD1; cdr3_aa: CASSGGTGDQETQYF; cdr3_nt: TGTGCCAGCAGTGGGGGGACAGGGGACCAAGAGACCCAGTACTTC